This paragraph reports one T cell receptor beta chain. These data are taken from a study of blood T cell repertoires in COVID-19. Study as a whole: All recovered Cohort 3 donors got two negative PCRs, got clearance, or saw symptom resolution. COVID-19 samples, acute and convalescent, were from the United States, Italy and Spain. Sources were T cells, B-cell-depleted T cells, or PBMCs; the material itself was cDNA or gDNA.

Participant age was roughly 18 to 89 years, and participants resided in fewer than 30 US areas. Assay: immunoSEQ multiplex PCR; the TCRdb copy retains only in-frame clones and omits some. This sample has 330,000 or so clones, with around 87% found just once. The source material was PBMCs or T cells enriched from blood (not recorded which). The sequence was obtained from a man aged 35 to 55 in a cohort exposed to, infected with or recovered from COVID-19 (not recorded which).

The CDR3 loop is CASSLRDRGSTDTQYF. CDR3 nucleotides: TGTGCCAGCAGCTTAAGGGACAGGGGTAGCACAGATACGCAGTATTTT. This sequence joins TRBV7-9 and TRBJ2-3; 10 nucleotides align to TRBD1. Germline values: CDR1 SEHNR, CDR2 FQNEAQ (reference sequence). With V trimmed by 2 bases and J by 0 bases, 2 bases remained unmatched. This CDR3 region has 16 residues.